A selection of T cell receptor beta chains follows, all from one sample in a study of T-cell reconstitution after alpha-beta-depleted transplantation in children. TCRdb independently ran MiXCR on the PCR reads; one entry per CDR3 protein. In the table there are about 350,000 distinct CDR3 sequences, 10% to 15% of which are singletons. The sequencing here drew on PBMCs, taken from the stem cell graft. The receptors stem from a human donor who donated a stem cell graft to a child with Fanconi anemia. The CDR3 runs from the conserved cysteine through the conserved F or W. D genes are given only for firm matches. The size of a clone is reported for some rows only, either as once, few or many, or as a class for expanded clones.

cdr3_aa: CASSREAGTVNYGYTF; cdr3_nt: TGCGCCAGCAGCCGGGAAGCCGGGACGGTTAACTATGGCTACACCTTC; j_call: TRBJ1-2; d_call: NA; v_call: TRBV5-1; clone_size: few
cdr3_aa: CASSGSRQETQYF; cdr3_nt: TGTGCCAGCAGCGGATCACGCCAAGAGACCCAGTACTTC; j_call: TRBJ2-5; d_call: NA; v_call: TRBV7-2; clone_size: NA
cdr3_aa: CASSGLAGNTQYF; cdr3_nt: TGTGCCAGCAGCGGACTAGCCGGCAATACGCAGTATTTT; j_call: TRBJ2-3; d_call: TRBD2; v_call: TRBV6-2/TRBV6-3; clone_size: few
cdr3_aa: CASSLATGRTGELFF; cdr3_nt: TGCGCCAGCAGCTTGGCTACAGGGAGGACCGGGGAGCTGTTTTTT; j_call: TRBJ2-2; d_call: NA; v_call: TRBV5-1; clone_size: many
cdr3_aa: CSATTLAGAYEQYF; cdr3_nt: TGCAGTGCTACGACACTAGCGGGAGCCTACGAGCAGTACTTC; j_call: TRBJ2-7; d_call: TRBD2; v_call: TRBV20-1; clone_size: NA
cdr3_aa: CASSPLRGTQYF; cdr3_nt: TGTGCCAGCAGCCCCCTGCGGGGGACCCAGTACTTC; j_call: TRBJ2-5; d_call: NA; v_call: TRBV3-1; clone_size: few
cdr3_aa: CASSSPSRAGGYTF; cdr3_nt: TGTGCCAGCAGCTCCCCTTCGAGGGCAGGAGGCTACACCTTC; j_call: TRBJ1-2; d_call: NA; v_call: TRBV6-5; clone_size: NA
cdr3_aa: CASSLHQGGGTDTQYF; cdr3_nt: TGTGCCAGCAGTTTACATCAGGGAGGGGGCACAGATACGCAGTATTTT; j_call: TRBJ2-3; d_call: TRBD2; v_call: TRBV28; clone_size: NA
cdr3_aa: CASSSLRGSLHTGELFF; cdr3_nt: TGTGCCAGCAGCTCGCTCAGGGGCTCCTTACACACCGGGGAGCTGTTTTTT; j_call: TRBJ2-2; d_call: NA; v_call: TRBV11-2; clone_size: NA
cdr3_aa: CASSAAGQGAPFAGTQYF; cdr3_nt: TGCGCCAGCAGCGCGGCGGGACAGGGGGCCCCATTTGCTGGTACGCAGTATTTT; j_call: TRBJ2-3; d_call: TRBD1; v_call: TRBV5-1; clone_size: few
cdr3_aa: CASSWRQGAYEQFF; cdr3_nt: TGTGCCAGCAGTTGGAGACAGGGGGCCTATGAGCAGTTCTTC; j_call: TRBJ2-1; d_call: TRBD1; v_call: TRBV27; clone_size: NA
cdr3_aa: CASSQTGVTNYGYTF; cdr3_nt: TGCGCCAGCAGCCAGACAGGGGTTACTAACTATGGCTACACCTTC; j_call: TRBJ1-2; d_call: TRBD1; v_call: TRBV4-3; clone_size: NA
cdr3_aa: CASRPRVRTDTQYF; cdr3_nt: TGTGCCAGCAGACCCCGCGTACGCACAGATACGCAGTATTTT; j_call: TRBJ2-3; d_call: NA; v_call: TRBV12-3/TRBV12-4; clone_size: many
cdr3_aa: CSGGNTEAFF; cdr3_nt: TGCAGCGGAGGGAACACTGAAGCTTTCTTT; j_call: TRBJ1-1; d_call: NA; v_call: TRBV29-1; clone_size: many
cdr3_aa: CASGGGGKDTQYF; cdr3_nt: TGTGCCAGCGGAGGAGGGGGAAAAGATACGCAGTATTTT; j_call: TRBJ2-3; d_call: NA; v_call: TRBV12-3/TRBV12-4; clone_size: few
cdr3_aa: CANIQETQYF; cdr3_nt: TGTGCCAATATCCAAGAGACCCAGTACTTC; j_call: TRBJ2-5; d_call: NA; v_call: TRBV6-2/TRBV6-3; clone_size: NA
cdr3_aa: CASNRDVEETQYF; cdr3_nt: TGCGCCAGCAACCGGGACGTAGAAGAGACCCAGTACTTC; j_call: TRBJ2-5; d_call: NA; v_call: TRBV5-1; clone_size: many
cdr3_aa: CASGLLTGAGNTIYF; cdr3_nt: TGTGCCAGCGGACTATTAACAGGAGCTGGAAACACCATATATTTT; j_call: TRBJ1-3; d_call: NA; v_call: TRBV28; clone_size: many
cdr3_aa: CASSIPGQVVPFF; cdr3_nt: TGTGCCAGCAGCATCCCGGGACAGGTCGTTCCGTTCTTC; j_call: TRBJ2-1; d_call: TRBD1; v_call: TRBV13; clone_size: NA
cdr3_aa: CASSTKVEQYF; cdr3_nt: TGTGCCAGCAGTACCAAGGTGGAGCAGTACTTC; j_call: TRBJ2-7; d_call: NA; v_call: TRBV6-5; clone_size: few
cdr3_aa: CASSPRRGTYNEQFF; cdr3_nt: TGTGCCAGCAGCCCCCGCAGGGGAACCTACAATGAGCAGTTCTTC; j_call: TRBJ2-1; d_call: NA; v_call: TRBV3-1; clone_size: few
cdr3_aa: CASSQDSHQETQYF; cdr3_nt: TGCGCCAGCAGCCAAGATTCCCATCAAGAGACCCAGTACTTC; j_call: TRBJ2-5; d_call: NA; v_call: TRBV4-3; clone_size: many
cdr3_aa: CASRDSGPWELFF; cdr3_nt: TGCGCCAGCAGAGATAGTGGTCCCTGGGAGCTGTTTTTT; j_call: TRBJ2-2; d_call: NA; v_call: TRBV5-1; clone_size: once
cdr3_aa: CASSLEVSWSGAFF; cdr3_nt: TGCGCCAGCAGCTTGGAGGTTTCCTGGAGTGGAGCTTTCTTT; j_call: TRBJ1-1; d_call: NA; v_call: TRBV5-1; clone_size: few
cdr3_aa: CASILDGLNTEAFF; cdr3_nt: TGTGCCAGCATTCTAGACGGATTGAACACTGAAGCTTTCTTT; j_call: TRBJ1-1; d_call: NA; v_call: TRBV12-3/TRBV12-4; clone_size: NA
cdr3_aa: CASSTIYNEQFF; cdr3_nt: TGTGCCAGCAGTACGATTTACAATGAGCAGTTCTTC; j_call: TRBJ2-1; d_call: NA; v_call: TRBV12-3/TRBV12-4; clone_size: NA
cdr3_aa: CASSPDSPNYGYTF; cdr3_nt: TGTGCCAGCAGCCCGGACAGCCCAAACTATGGCTACACCTTC; j_call: TRBJ1-2; d_call: NA; v_call: TRBV7-2; clone_size: NA
cdr3_aa: CASSLATGNYEQYF; cdr3_nt: TGTGCCAGCAGTTTAGCCACAGGGAACTACGAGCAGTACTTC; j_call: TRBJ2-7; d_call: NA; v_call: TRBV27; clone_size: medium-sized
cdr3_aa: CASGTGDSPLHF; cdr3_nt: TGTGCCAGCGGGACAGGGGATTCACCCCTCCACTTT; j_call: TRBJ1-6; d_call: TRBD1; v_call: TRBV6-6; clone_size: NA
cdr3_aa: CASSPLEGGATEAFF; cdr3_nt: TGCGCCAGCAGCCCTTTAGAGGGGGGAGCCACTGAAGCTTTCTTT; j_call: TRBJ1-1; d_call: NA; v_call: TRBV5-1; clone_size: NA
cdr3_aa: CASSDMRSSNEQFF; cdr3_nt: TGTGCCAGCAGCGACATGCGGAGCTCCAATGAGCAGTTCTTC; j_call: TRBJ2-1; d_call: NA; v_call: TRBV9; clone_size: many